Presented here are 21 T cell receptor beta chains from one specimen sequenced in a study of blood T cells in healthy people across ages. Together with a sample-barcoded 5' primer, a J-beta primer mix was included in a second PCR lasting about 7 to 12 cycles. MiXCR was run by TCRdb on the 5' RACE reads, yielding one entry per CDR3 protein. Found here are hundreds of thousands of distinct CDR3 sequences, about 28% of them singletons; the top ten hold around 15%. Sequencing used blood. The source of these receptors is a woman of 80 years or more in good health.

This clonotype was counted ten times or more. The chain is built from TRBV28 and TRBJ1-2, with unresolved D. Trimming pared 5 bases from V and 0 bases from J, leaving 13 bases between. This CDR3 is built from 15 residues. Germline values: CDR1 MDHEN, CDR2 SYDVKM. The CDR3 region is CASSEVLRSNYGYTF. The CDR3 nucleotides are TGTGCCAGCAGTGAGGTCCTCCGATCTAACTATGGCTACACCTTC.

For the CDR3, the DNA is TGTGCCAGTAGTGTTCTAGCGGAGTCCTACAATGAGCAGTTCTTC. It translates to CASSVLAESYNEQFF. The rearrangement uses TRBV19 and TRBJ2-1; 7 bases fit TRBD2. The CDR3 is 15 residues long. Germline trimming cut 5 bases from V and 1 base from J; bases unmatched to any gene: 5. Germline loops: CDR1 LNHDA, CDR2 SQIVND (reference sequence).

This clonotype came up many times. One base away lies a much larger clone, so this may be a sequencing read error. The chain uses TRBV7-2 and TRBJ2-1; perhaps TRBD1 as D (5 bases). The end of the DNA fits TRBJ2-7 better, so the J call may be wrong. The CDR3 has 17 residues. In germline, CDR1 is SGHTA, CDR2 FQGNSA. The chain's CDR3 is CASSLVAGLSSYNEQYF. CDR3 nucleotides: TGTGCCAGCAGCTTAGTGGCAGGGCTGAGCTCCTACAATGAGCAGTACTTC.

In its sample, this clonotype was seen many times. The rearrangement links TRBV20-1 to TRBJ1-2; D gene uncertain. Germline CDR1 DFQATT, CDR2 SNEGSKA (reference sequence). V was pared by 3 bases and J by 5 bases, with 13 bases between. The CDR3 covers 13 residues. CDR3 bases: TGCAGTGCTAGCCCTCGCAGTTCATATGGCTACACCTTC. This gives the protein CSASPRSSYGYTF.

This clonotype was detected many times. The genes are TRBV7-9 and TRBJ2-5, with TRBD1 matching 8 bases. Germline CDR1 SEHNR, CDR2 FQNEAQ (reference sequence). The CDR3 consists of 16 residues. V lost 2 bases to trimming and J lost 2 bases; unmatched junction nucleotides: 7. This CDR3 is CASSLRTGTGQETQYF. The CDR3 bases are TGTGCCAGCAGCTTAAGGACAGGGACGGGGCAAGAGACCCAGTACTTC. Drawing the rest from reference TRBV7-9 and TRBJ2-5, the complete variable domain is DTGVSQNPRHKITKRGQNVTFRCDPISEHNRLYWYRQTLGQGPEFLTYFQNEAQLEKSRLLSDRFSAERPKGSFSTLEIQRTEQGDSAMYLCASSLRTGTGQETQYFGPGTRLLVL.

This rearrangement joins TRBV5-1 to TRBJ2-7; D possibly uses TRBD1 or TRBD2 (5 bases each). The CDR3 covers 16 residues. V shed 3 bases and J shed 4 bases, with 20 bases lying between them. Germline CDR1 SGHRS, CDR2 YFSETQ. CDR3 region: CASSSLGAGLAYEQYF. CDR3 bases: TGCGCCAGCAGCTCTCTTGGAGCAGGGTTAGCGTACGAGCAGTACTTC.

This clonotype was detected many times. V and J are TRBV7-8 and TRBJ2-7, with D possibly TRBD1 on 5 matching bases. V lost 0 bases and J lost 2, with 23 bases in between. Germline lookup yields CDR1 SGHVS and CDR2 FQNEAQ. The CDR3 has 19 amino acids. The CDR3 DNA is TGTGCCAGCAGCTTAGCGACCTGGTTGGGGCGGCGTCTTACCTACGAGCAGTACTTC. Translation: CASSLATWLGRRLTYEQYF.

Concerning this clonotype itself: Sequence at one end of the junction differs from germline and may be a read error. The chain couples TRBV10-2 to TRBJ1-2; 7 bases map to TRBD1. The germline gives CDR1 WSHSY, CDR2 SAAADI. The CDR3 spans 14 residues. The CDR3 sequence is CARRDGGQNYGYTF. CDR3 DNA sequence: TGCGCCCGCAGGGATGGGGGACAGAACTATGGCTACACCTTC.

In the case of this clonotype: This may be a read error, as it is one base from a much larger clone. The chain has TRBV20-1 and TRBJ2-3, with a possible D match to TRBD2 (6 bases). Germline CDR1 reads DFQATT; CDR2 reads SNEGSKA (reference sequence). CDR3 length: 14 amino acids. Here the CDR3 reads CSATRGPSTGTQYF. CDR3 sequence (DNA): TGCAGTGCTACGCGGGGACCTAGCACAGGTACGCAGTATTTT.

This clonotype was picked up many times. The genes are TRBV7-9 and TRBJ2-7; 8 nucleotides agree with TRBD1. The CDR3 is 15 amino acids. In germline, CDR1 is SEHNR, CDR2 FQNEAQ (reference sequence). The J segment lost 4 bases and the V segment lost 1 base, leaving 6 bases of the junction unmatched. The CDR3 DNA sequence: TGTGCCAGCAGCTTAGATTGGCAGGGGGCGTACGAGCAGTACTTC. It codes for CASSLDWQGAYEQYF.

Ten or more counts support this clonotype. This chain connects TRBV5-1 to TRBJ2-1, with a tentative D call TRBD2 (5 bases). Germline CDR1 and CDR2: SGHRS and YFSETQ. The CDR3 is 14 amino acids. V lost 4 bases, J lost 7 bases, and 15 bases lay in between. CDR3 nucleotide sequence: TGCGCCAGCAGCCCGGGTCTTTGGAGGAATGAGCAGTTCTTC. It yields the protein CASSPGLWRNEQFF.

The table lists this clonotype with many counts. This sequence joins TRBV20-1 and TRBJ2-1; tentative D call: TRBD2 (6 bases). The germline V and J ends were trimmed by 1 base and 4 bases, with 14 bases remaining between them. Germline V CDR1 and CDR2: DFQATT, SNEGSKA (reference sequence). CDR3 length: 15 residues. CDR3 sequence reads: CSARVFGEVYNEQFF. CDR3 bases: TGCAGTGCTAGAGTCTTTGGGGAGGTTTACAATGAGCAGTTCTTC.

There are many counts of this clonotype. The CDR3 DNA is TGCAGTGCTAGAGTCCCCCGGGACCCCCAGGATGGCTACACCTTC. The encoded protein is CSARVPRDPQDGYTF. V is TRBV20-1 and J is TRBJ1-2; perhaps TRBD1 as D (5 bases). Trimming left V 1 base short and J 6 bases short, with 18 bases between. The germline V gene has CDR1 DFQATT and CDR2 SNEGSKA (reference sequence). The CDR3 extends over 15 amino acids.

The chain combines TRBV11-3 with TRBJ2-2; D is unresolved. Trimming cost V 0 bases and J 6 bases, with 14 bases left between them. The CDR3 is made up of 16 amino acids. The V gene's germline CDR1 is SGHNT and CDR2 YENEEA. CDR3 bases: TGTGCCAGCAGCTTAGACTCAGCTGAAGGACCCGGGGAGCTGTTTTTT. This sequence encodes CASSLDSAEGPGELFF.

Only a few counts were recorded for this clonotype. The genes are TRBV19 and TRBJ1-2, with D possibly TRBD1 on 5 matching bases. V lost 3 bases and J 6 bases, leaving 17 bases between the germline ends. The CDR3 runs to 15 residues. CDR1 is LNHDA, CDR2 SQIVND, per germline (reference sequence). DNA for the CDR3: TGTGCCAGTAGTATCCGGGAGGGACGTAGTGATGGCTACACCTTC. This encodes CASSIREGRSDGYTF.

On this clonotype: This could be a read error, since a much larger clone is one nucleotide away. The chain combines TRBV7-9 with TRBJ1-2, with 7 bases matching TRBD1. Per the germline V gene, CDR1 is SEHNR and CDR2 is FQNEAQ (reference sequence). With V trimmed by 1 base and J by 4 bases, 6 bases remained unmatched. CDR3 length: 15 residues. The CDR3 DNA reads as TGTGCCAGCAGCTTAGGGGAGGGGGCCAGCTATGGCTACACCTTC. Translating it yields CASSLGEGASYGYTF.

The chain is built from TRBV20-1 and TRBJ2-7; D is tentatively TRBD1 or TRBD2 (5 bases each). The CDR3 extends over 15 amino acids. V lost 7 bases, J lost 7 bases, and 26 bases lay in between. Per germline, CDR1 DFQATT and CDR2 SNEGSKA (reference sequence). CDR3 nucleotide sequence: TGCAGTGTCCACGCCCTCTCGGGACCTGAGGGGGAGCAGTACTTC. Encoded protein: CSVHALSGPEGEQYF.

This clonotype was counted ten times or more. V gene TRBV27 combines with J gene TRBJ2-5; 9 bases are a match to TRBD1. This CDR3 spans 15 amino acids. J lost 4 bases, V lost 5 bases, and 8 bases had no gene match. The V gene's germline CDR1 is MNHEY and CDR2 SMNVEV (reference sequence). The chain's CDR3 is CASSAFGDRVETQYF. CDR3 nucleotides: TGTGCCAGCAGTGCGTTCGGGGACAGGGTAGAGACCCAGTACTTC.

This clonotype was recorded a few times. One junction end disagrees with the germline gene, perhaps due to a read error. The chain has TRBV4-2 and TRBJ2-3; the D gene is possibly TRBD2 (5 bases). Germline V lookup: CDR1 LGHNA, CDR2 YNFKEQ. The length of the CDR3 is 16 residues. DNA for the CDR3: TGTGCCAGCAGCCTTAGGGAGACTCGACGCACAGATACGCGGTATTTT. Translation gives CASSLRETRRTDTRYF.

The CDR3 nucleotides read TGTGCCAGCAGCTTAGATTATTTCTCCGATACGCAGTATTTT. This translates into CASSLDYFSDTQYF. The chain couples TRBV7-2 to TRBJ2-3; D gene ambiguous. CDR1 is SGHTA and CDR2 is FQGNSA in the germline V gene. The V end was cut by 1 base, the J end by 6 bases, with 11 bases between. The CDR3 loop spans 14 amino acids.

This clonotype has ten or more counts. The chain combines TRBV7-2 with TRBJ2-5; possible D gene TRBD2, 5 bases. The V end lost 2 bases, the J end lost 5 bases, and 15 bases lay between the germline ends. The CDR3 is 15 amino acids. Germline lookup yields CDR1 SGHTA and CDR2 FQGNSA. The CDR3 region is CASSLTKLGGETQYF. CDR3 DNA sequence: TGTGCCAGCAGCTTAACGAAGTTGGGCGGGGAGACCCAGTACTTC.